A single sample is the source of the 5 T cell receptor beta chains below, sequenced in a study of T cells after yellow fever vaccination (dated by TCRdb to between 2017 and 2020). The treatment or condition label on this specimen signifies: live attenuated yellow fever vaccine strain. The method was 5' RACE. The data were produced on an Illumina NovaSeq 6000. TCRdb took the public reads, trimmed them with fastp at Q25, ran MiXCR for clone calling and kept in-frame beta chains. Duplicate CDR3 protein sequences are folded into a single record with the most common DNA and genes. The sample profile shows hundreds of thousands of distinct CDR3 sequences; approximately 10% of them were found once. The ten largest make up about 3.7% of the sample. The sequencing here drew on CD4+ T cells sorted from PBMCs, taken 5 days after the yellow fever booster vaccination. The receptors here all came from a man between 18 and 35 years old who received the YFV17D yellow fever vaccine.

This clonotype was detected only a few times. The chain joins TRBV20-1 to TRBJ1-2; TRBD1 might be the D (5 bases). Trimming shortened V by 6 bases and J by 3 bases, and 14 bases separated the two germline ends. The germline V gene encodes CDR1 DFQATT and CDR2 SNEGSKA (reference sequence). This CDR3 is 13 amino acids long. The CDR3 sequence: CSADQGPDYGYTF. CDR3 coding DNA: TGCAGTGCGGACCAGGGTCCGGACTATGGCTACACCTTC.

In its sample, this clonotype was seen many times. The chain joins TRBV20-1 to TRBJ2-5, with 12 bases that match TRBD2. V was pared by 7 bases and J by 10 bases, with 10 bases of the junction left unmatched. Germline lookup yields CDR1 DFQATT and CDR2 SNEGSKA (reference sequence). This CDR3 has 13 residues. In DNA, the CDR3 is TGCAGTGGTCGGGGGACTAGCGGGTGGGACCAGTACTTC. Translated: CSGRGTSGWDQYF.

CDR3 region: CASSKTPGTSGGYEQFF. CDR3 DNA sequence: TGCGCCAGCAGCAAGACCCCCGGGACTAGCGGGGGCTATGAGCAGTTCTTC. The genes are TRBV5-1 and TRBJ2-1; 14 nucleotides line up with TRBD2. Trimming removed 4 bases from V and 8 bases from J; junction bases left unmatched: 11. The germline V gene has CDR1 SGHRS and CDR2 YFSETQ. The CDR3 contains 17 residues.

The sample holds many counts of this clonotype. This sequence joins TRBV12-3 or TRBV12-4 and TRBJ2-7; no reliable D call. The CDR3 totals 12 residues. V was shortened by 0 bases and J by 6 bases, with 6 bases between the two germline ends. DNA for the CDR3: TGTGCCAGCAGTTTAGCAGTCCGCGAGCAGTACTTC. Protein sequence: CASSLAVREQYF.

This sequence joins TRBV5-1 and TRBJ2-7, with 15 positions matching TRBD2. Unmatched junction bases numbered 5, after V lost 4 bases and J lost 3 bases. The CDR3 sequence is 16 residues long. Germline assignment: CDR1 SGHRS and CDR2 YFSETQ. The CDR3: CASSPGLAGGFYEQYV. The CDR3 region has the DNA TGCGCCAGCAGCCCCGGACTAGCGGGGGGGTTCTACGAGCAGTACGTC.